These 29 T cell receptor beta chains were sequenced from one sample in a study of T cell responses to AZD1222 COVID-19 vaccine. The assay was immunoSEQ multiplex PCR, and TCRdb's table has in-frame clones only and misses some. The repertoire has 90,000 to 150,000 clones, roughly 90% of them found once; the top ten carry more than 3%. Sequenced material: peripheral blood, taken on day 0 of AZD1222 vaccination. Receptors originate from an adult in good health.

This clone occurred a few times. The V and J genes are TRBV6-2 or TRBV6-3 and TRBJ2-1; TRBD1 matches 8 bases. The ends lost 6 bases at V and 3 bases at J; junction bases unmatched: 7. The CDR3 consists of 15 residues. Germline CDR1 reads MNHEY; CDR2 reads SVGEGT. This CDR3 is CASSLTGADYNEQFF. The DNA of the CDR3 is TGTGCCAGCAGCTTGACAGGGGCCGACTACAATGAGCAGTTCTTC.

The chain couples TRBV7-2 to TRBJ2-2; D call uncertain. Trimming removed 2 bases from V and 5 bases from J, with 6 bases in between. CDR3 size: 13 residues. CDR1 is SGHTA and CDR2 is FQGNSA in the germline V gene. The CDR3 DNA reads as TGTGCCAGCAGCTTATACGCTACCGGGGAGCTGTTTTTT. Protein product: CASSLYATGELFF.

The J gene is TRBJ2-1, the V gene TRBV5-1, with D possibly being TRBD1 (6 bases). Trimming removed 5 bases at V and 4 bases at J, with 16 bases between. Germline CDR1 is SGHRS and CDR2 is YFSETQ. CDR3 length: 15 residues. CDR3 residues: CASRVIQGWYNEQFF. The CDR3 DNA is TGCGCCAGCAGAGTCATACAGGGATGGTACAATGAGCAGTTCTTC.

The CDR3 DNA is TGTGCCATCAGGGGGGTAGCGGGGGTGTTCACAGATACGCAGTATTTT. Translated, it gives CAIRGVAGVFTDTQYF. The rearrangement links TRBV10-3 to TRBJ2-3, with 9 bases fitting TRBD2. Germline CDR1 and CDR2: ENHRY and SYGVKD. The CDR3 length is 16 residues. V was pared by 6 bases and J by 2 bases, with 9 bases of the junction left unmatched.

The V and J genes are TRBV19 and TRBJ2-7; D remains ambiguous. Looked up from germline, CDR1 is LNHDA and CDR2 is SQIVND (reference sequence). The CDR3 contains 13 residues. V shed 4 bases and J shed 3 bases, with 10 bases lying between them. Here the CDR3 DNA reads TGTGCCAGTAGTAAAAGAGAGTACTACGAGCAGTACTTC. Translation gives CASSKREYYEQYF.

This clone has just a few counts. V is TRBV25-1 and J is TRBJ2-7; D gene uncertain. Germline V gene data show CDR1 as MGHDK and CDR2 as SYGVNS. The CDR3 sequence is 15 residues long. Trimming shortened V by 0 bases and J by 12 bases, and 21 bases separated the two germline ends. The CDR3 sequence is CASSEYAGRNYVTYF. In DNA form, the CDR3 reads TGTGCCAGCAGTGAATATGCCGGCCGTAACTACGTGACGTACTTC.

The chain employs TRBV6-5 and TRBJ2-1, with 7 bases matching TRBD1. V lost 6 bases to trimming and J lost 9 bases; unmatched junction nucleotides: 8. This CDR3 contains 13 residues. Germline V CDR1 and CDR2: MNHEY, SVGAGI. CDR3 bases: TGTGCCAGCAGGTCGGGACAGAAGGGTGAGCAGTTCTTC. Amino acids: CASRSGQKGEQFF.

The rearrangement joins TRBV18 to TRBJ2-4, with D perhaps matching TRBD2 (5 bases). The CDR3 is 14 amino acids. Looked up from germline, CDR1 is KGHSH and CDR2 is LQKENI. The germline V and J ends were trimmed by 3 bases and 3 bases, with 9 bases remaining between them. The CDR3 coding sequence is TGTGCCAGCTCACCGAGGGCTAGCAAAAACATTCAGTACTTC. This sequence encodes CASSPRASKNIQYF.

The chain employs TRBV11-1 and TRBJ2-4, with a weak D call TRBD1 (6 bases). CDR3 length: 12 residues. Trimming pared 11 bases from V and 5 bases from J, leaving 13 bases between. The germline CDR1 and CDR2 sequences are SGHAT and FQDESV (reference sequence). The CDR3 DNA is TGTGCCTCCTGGACAGAGGAAAACATTCAGTACTTC. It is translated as CASWTEENIQYF.

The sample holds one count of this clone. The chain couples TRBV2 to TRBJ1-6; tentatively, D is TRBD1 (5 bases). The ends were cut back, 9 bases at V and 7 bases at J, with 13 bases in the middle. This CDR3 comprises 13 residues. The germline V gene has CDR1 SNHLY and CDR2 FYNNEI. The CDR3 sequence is CASPREENSPLHF. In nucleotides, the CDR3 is TGTGCCAGTCCCAGGGAGGAAAATTCACCCCTCCACTTT.

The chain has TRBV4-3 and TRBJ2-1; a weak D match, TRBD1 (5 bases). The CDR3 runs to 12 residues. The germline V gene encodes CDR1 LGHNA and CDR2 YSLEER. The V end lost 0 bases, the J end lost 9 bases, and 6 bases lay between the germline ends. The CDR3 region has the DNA TGCGCCAGCAGCCAAGAGGGGCGTGAGCAGTTCTTC. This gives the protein CASSQEGREQFF.

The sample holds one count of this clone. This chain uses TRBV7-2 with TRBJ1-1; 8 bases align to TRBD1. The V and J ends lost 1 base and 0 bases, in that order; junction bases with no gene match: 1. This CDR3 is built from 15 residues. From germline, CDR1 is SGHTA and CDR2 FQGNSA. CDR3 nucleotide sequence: TGTGCCAGCAGCTTAGGGGACAGGTTGAACACTGAAGCTTTCTTT. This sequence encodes CASSLGDRLNTEAFF.

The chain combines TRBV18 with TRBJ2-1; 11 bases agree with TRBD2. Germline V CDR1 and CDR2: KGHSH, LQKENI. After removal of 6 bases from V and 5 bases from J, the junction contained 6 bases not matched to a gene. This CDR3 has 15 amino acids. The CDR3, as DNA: TGTGCCAGCTCTCTAGCGGGGGGCCGGGACAATGAGCAGTTCTTC. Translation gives CASSLAGGRDNEQFF.

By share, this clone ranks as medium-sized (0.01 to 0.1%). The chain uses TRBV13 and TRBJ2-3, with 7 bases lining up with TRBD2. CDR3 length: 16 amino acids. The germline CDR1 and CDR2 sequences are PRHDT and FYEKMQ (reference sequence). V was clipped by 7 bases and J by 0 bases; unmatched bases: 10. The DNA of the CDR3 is TGTGCCAGCACCATAGGTCCGGGGGGTAGCACAGATACGCAGTATTTT. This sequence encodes CASTIGPGGSTDTQYF.

CDR3 protein: CASRRTGNGYTF. The CDR3 region has the DNA TGTGCCAGTAGGCGGACAGGGAACGGCTACACCTTC. The chain links TRBV19 to TRBJ1-2; the match to TRBD1 covers 8 bases. CDR1 LNHDA and CDR2 SQIVND come from the germline V gene (reference sequence). V dropped 6 bases and J dropped 8; count of bases not matched to a gene: 5. CDR3 size: 12 residues.

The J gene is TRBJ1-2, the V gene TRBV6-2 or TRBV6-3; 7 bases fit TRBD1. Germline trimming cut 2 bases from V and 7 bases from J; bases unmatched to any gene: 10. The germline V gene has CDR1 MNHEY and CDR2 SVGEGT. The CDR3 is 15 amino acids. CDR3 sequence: CASSYDREESSGYTF. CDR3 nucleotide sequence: TGTGCCAGCAGTTACGACAGGGAAGAGTCTTCTGGCTACACCTTC.

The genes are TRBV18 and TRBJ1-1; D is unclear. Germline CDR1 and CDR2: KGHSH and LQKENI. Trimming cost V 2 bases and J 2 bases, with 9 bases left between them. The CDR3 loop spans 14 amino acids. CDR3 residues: CASSPTWGNTEAFF. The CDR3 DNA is TGTGCCAGCTCACCAACGTGGGGAAACACTGAAGCTTTCTTT.

CDR3 in amino acids: CASSDRGSGSPLHF. The CDR3 region has the DNA TGTGCCAGCAGTGATAGGGGTTCGGGTTCACCCCTCCACTTT. V usage is TRBV2 and J usage is TRBJ1-6; tentatively, D is TRBD1 (5 bases). CDR3 length: 14 amino acids. Trimming took 3 bases from V and 9 from J, leaving 12 bases between them. Germline assignment: CDR1 SNHLY and CDR2 FYNNEI.

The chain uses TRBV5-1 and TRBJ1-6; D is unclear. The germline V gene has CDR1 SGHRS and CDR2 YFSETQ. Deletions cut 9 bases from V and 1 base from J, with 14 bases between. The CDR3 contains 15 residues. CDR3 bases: TGCGCCACCTCGACGGGAGGGTCCTATAATTCACCCCTCCACTTT. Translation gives CATSTGGSYNSPLHF.

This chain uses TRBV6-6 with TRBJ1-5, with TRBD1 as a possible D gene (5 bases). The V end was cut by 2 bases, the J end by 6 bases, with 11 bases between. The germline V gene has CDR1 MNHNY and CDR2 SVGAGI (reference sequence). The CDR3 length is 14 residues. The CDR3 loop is CASSYRGGSQPQHF. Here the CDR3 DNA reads TGTGCCAGCAGTTACCGGGGGGGTTCTCAGCCCCAGCATTTT.

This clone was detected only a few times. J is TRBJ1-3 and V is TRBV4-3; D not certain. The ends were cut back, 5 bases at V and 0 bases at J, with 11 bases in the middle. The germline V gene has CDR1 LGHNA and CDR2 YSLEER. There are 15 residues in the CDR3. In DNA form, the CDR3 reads TGCGCCAGCAGCTCCCAGCACAACTCTGGAAACACCATATATTTT. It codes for CASSSQHNSGNTIYF.

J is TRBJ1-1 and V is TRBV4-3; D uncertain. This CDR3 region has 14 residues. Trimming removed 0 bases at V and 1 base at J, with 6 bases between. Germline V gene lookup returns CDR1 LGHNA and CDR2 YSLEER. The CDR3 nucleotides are TGCGCCAGCAGCCAAGAACACAGGAACACTGAAGCTTTCTTT. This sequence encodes CASSQEHRNTEAFF.

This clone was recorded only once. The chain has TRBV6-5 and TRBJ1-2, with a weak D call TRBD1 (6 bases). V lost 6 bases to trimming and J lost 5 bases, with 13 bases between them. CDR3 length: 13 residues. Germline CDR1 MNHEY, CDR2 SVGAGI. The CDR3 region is CASSLQGVYGYTF. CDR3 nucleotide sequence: TGTGCCAGCAGCCTACAGGGAGTTTATGGCTACACCTTC.

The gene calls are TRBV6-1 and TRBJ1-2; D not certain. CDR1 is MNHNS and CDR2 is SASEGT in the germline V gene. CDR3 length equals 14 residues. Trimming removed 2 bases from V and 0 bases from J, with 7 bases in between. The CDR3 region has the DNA TGTGCCAGCAGTGAACAGGTACCTAACTATGGCTACACCTTC. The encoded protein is CASSEQVPNYGYTF.

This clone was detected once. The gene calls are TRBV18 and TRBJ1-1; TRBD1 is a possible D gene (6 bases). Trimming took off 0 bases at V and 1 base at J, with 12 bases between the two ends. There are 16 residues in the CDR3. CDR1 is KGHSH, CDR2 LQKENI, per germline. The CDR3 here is CASSPPGPTGNTEAFF. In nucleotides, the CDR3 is TGTGCCAGCTCACCACCGGGACCGACAGGGAACACTGAAGCTTTCTTT.

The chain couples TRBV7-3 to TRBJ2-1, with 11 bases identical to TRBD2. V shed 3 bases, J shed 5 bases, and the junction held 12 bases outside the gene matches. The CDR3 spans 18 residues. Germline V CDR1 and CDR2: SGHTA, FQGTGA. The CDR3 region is CASSFPRGSGGANNEQFF. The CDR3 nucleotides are TGTGCCAGCAGCTTCCCCCGGGGTAGCGGGGGGGCCAACAATGAGCAGTTCTTC.

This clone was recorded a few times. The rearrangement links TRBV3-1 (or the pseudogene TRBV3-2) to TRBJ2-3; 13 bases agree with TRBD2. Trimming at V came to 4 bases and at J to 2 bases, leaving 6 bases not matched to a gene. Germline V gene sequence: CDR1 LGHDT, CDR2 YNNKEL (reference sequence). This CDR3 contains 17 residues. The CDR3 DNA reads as TGTGCCAGCAGCCTCCGACTAGCGGGGGGTATCACAGATACGCAGTATTTT. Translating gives CASSLRLAGGITDTQYF.

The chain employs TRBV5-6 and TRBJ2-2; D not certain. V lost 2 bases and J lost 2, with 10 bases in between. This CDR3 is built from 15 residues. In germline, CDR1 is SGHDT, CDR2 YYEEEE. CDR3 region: CASSFVTYNTGELFF. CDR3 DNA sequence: TGTGCCAGCAGCTTTGTGACCTACAACACCGGGGAGCTGTTTTTT.

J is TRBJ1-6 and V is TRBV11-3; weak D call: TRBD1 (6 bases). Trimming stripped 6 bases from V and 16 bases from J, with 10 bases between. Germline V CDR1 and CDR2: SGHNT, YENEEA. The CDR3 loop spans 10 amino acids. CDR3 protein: CASRQGLLHF. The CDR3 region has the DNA TGTGCCAGCAGACAGGGATTGCTCCACTTT.